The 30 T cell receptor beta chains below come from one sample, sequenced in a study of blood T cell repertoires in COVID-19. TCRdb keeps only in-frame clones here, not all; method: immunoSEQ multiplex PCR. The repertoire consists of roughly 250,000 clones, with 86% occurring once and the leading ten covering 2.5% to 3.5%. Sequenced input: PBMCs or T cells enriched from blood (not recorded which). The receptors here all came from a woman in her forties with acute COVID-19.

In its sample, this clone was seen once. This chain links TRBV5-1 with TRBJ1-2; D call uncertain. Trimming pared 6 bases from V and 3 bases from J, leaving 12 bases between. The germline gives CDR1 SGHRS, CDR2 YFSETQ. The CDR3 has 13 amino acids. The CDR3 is CASIEEGDYGYTF. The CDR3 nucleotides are TGCGCCAGCATAGAGGAGGGAGACTATGGCTACACCTTC.

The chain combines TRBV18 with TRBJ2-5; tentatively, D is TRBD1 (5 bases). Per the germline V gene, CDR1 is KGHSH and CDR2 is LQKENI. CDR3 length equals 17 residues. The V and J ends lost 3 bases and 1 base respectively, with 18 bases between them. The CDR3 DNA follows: TGTGCCAGCTCACCGACAGAGCAGGACGACTTCCAAGAGACCCAGTACTTC. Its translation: CASSPTEQDDFQETQYF. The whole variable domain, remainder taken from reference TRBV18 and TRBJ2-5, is NAGVMQNPRHLVRRRGQEARLRCSPMKGHSHVYWYRQLPEEGLKFMVYLQKENIIDESGMPKERFSAEFPKEGPSILRIQQVVRGDSAAYFCASSPTEQDDFQETQYFGPGTRLLVL.

CDR3 loop: CASKLASGAYEQYF. The CDR3 DNA reads TGTGCCAGTAAATTGGCTAGCGGAGCCTACGAGCAGTACTTC. The V gene is TRBV19, the J gene TRBJ2-7; TRBD2 matches 7 bases. CDR1 and CDR2 (germline): LNHDA, SQIVND (reference sequence). The CDR3 runs to 14 residues. V shed 7 bases and J 2 bases; nucleotides not matched to a gene: 8.

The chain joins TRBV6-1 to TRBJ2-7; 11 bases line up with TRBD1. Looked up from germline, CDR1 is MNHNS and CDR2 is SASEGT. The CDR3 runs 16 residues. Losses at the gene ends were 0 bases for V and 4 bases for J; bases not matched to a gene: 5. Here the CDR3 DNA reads TGTGCCAGCAGTGAAGCGCTTGGGGACAGGGGGTACGAGCAGTACTTC. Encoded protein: CASSEALGDRGYEQYF.

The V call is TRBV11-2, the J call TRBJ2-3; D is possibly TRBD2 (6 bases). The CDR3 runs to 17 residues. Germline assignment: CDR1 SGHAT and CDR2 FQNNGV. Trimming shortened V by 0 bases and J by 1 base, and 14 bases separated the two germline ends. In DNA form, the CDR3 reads TGTGCCAGCAGCTTAGATGGCGGGGCTCTCGGCACAGATACGCAGTATTTT. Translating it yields CASSLDGGALGTDTQYF. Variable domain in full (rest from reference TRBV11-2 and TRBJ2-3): EAGVAQSPRYKIIEKRQSVAFWCNPISGHATLYWYQQILGQGPKLLIQFQNNGVVDDSQLPKDRFSAERLKGVDSTLKIQPAKLEDSAVYLCASSLDGGALGTDTQYFGPGTRLTVL.

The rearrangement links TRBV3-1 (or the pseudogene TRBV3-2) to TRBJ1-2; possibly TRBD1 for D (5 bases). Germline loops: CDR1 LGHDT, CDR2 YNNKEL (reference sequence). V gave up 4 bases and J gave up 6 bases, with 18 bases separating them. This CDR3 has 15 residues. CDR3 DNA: TGTGCCAGCAGCCCGCCTTTCGGGGGTCACCATGGCTACACCTTC. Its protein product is CASSPPFGGHHGYTF.

CDR3 amino acids: CASSLAPGLADTGELFF. The DNA for the CDR3 is TGTGCCAGCAGCCTGGCTCCGGGACTAGCCGACACCGGGGAGCTGTTTTTT. The chain combines TRBV3-1 (or the pseudogene TRBV3-2) with TRBJ2-2; 9 nucleotides agree with TRBD2. Germline loops: CDR1 LGHDT, CDR2 YNNKEL (reference sequence). This CDR3 contains 17 residues. V dropped 4 bases and J dropped 3; count of bases not matched to a gene: 9.

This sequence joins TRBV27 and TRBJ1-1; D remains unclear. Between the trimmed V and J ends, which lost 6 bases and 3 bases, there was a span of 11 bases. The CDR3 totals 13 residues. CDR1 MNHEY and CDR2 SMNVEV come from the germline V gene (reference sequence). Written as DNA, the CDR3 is TGTGCCAGCAGGGCATTTGAGGACACTGAAGCTTTCTTT. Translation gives CASRAFEDTEAFF.

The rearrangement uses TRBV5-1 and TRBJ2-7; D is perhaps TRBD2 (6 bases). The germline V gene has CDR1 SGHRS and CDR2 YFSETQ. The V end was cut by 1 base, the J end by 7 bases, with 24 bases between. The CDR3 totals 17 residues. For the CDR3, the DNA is TGCGCCAGCAGCTTGTGGGGGGAGACAGCCGTCTATGTAGAGCAGTACTTC. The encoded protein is CASSLWGETAVYVEQYF. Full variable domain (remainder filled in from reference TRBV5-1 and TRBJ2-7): KAGVTQTPRYLIKTRGQQVTLSCSPISGHRSVSWYQQTPGQGLQFLFEYFSETQRNKGNFPGRFSGRQFSNSRSEMNVSTLELGDSALYLCASSLWGETAVYVEQYFGPGTRLTVT.

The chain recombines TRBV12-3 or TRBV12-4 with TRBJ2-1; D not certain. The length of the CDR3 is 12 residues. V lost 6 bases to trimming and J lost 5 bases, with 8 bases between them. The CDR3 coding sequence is TGTGCCAGCAGCCAAGGAGACAATGAGCAGTTCTTC. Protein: CASSQGDNEQFF.

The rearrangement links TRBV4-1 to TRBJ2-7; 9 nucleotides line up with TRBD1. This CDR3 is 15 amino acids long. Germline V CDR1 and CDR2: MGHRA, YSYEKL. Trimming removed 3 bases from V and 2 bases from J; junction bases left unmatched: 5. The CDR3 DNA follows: TGCGCCAGCAGCCACCCCGGGACAGGGACCTACGAGCAGTACTTC. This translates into CASSHPGTGTYEQYF.

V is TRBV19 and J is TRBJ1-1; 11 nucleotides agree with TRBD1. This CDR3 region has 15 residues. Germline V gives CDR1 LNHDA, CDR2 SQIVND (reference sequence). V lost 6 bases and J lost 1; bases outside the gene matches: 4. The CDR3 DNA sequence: TGTGCCAGTAGGGGACAGGGGGTTTGGAACACTGAAGCTTTCTTT. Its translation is CASRGQGVWNTEAFF.

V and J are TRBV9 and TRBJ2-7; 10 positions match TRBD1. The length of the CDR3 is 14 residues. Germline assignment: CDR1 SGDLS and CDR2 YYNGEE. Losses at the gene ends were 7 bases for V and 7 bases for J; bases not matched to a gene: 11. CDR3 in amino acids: CASGGGTGAIEQYF. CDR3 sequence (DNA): TGTGCCAGCGGCGGGGGGACAGGGGCAATAGAGCAGTACTTC.

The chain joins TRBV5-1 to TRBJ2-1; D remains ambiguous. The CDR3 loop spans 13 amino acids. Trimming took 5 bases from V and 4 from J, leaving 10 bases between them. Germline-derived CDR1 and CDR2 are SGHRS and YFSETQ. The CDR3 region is CASRPDSYNEQFF. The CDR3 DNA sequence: TGCGCCAGCAGACCCGACTCATACAATGAGCAGTTCTTC.

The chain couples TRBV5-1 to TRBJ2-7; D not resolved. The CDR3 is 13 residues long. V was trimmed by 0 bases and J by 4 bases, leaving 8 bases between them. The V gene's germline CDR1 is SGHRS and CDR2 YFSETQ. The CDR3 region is CASSLDGVYEQYF. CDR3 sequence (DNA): TGCGCCAGCAGCTTGGATGGAGTGTACGAGCAGTACTTC. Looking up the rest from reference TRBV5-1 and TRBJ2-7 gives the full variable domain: KAGVTQTPRYLIKTRGQQVTLSCSPISGHRSVSWYQQTPGQGLQFLFEYFSETQRNKGNFPGRFSGRQFSNSRSEMNVSTLELGDSALYLCASSLDGVYEQYFGPGTRLTVT.

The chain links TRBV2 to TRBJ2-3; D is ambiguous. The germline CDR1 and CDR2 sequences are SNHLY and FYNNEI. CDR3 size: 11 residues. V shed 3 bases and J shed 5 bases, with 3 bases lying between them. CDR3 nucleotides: TGTGCCAGCAGTGATCTAGATACGCAGTATTTT. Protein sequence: CASSDLDTQYF.

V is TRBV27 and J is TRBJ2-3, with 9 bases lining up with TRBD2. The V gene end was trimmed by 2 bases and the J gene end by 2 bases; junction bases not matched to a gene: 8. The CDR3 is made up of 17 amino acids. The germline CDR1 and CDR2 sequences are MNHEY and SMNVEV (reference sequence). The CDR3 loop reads CASSLATSGGYTDTQYF. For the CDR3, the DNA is TGTGCCAGCAGTTTAGCGACTAGCGGAGGGTACACAGATACGCAGTATTTT.

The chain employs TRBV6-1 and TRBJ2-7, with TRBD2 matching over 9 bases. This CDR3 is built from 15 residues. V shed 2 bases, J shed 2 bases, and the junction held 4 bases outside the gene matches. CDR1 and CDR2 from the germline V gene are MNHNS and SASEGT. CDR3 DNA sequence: TGTGCCAGCAGTGAATGGTCTAGCGGGGCCTACGAGCAGTACTTC. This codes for CASSEWSSGAYEQYF.

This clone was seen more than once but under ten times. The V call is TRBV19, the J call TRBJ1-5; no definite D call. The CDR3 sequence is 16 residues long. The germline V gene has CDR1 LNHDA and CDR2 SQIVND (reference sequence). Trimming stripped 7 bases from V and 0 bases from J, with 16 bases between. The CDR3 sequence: CASTLGRMYSNQPQHF. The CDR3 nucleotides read TGTGCCAGTACCCTGGGCCGAATGTATAGCAATCAGCCCCAGCATTTT.

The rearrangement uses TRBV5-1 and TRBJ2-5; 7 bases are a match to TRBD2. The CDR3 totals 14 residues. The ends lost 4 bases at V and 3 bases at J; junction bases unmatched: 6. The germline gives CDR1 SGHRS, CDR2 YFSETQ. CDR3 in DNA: TGCGCCAGCAGCAACCCGGGACTAAAAGAGACCCAGTACTTC. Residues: CASSNPGLKETQYF.

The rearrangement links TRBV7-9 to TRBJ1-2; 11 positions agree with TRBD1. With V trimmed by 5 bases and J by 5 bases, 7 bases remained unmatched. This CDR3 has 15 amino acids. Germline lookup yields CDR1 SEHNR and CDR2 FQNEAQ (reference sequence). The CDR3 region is CASSLRTGGLYGYTF. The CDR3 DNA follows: TGTGCCAGCAGCCTCCGGACAGGGGGCTTGTATGGCTACACCTTC.

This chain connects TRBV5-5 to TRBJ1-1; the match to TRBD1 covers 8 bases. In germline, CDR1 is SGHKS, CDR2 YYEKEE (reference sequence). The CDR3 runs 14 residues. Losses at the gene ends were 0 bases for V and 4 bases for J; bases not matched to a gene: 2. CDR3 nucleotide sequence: TGTGCCAGCAGCTTGGGACAGGGGAGCACTGAAGCTTTCTTT. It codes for CASSLGQGSTEAFF.

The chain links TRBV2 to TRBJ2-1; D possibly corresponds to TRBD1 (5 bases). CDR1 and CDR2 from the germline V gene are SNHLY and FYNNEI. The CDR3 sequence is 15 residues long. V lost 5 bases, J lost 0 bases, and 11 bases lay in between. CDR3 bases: TGTGCCAGCAGTCAACAGGAGTTCTCCTACAATGAGCAGTTCTTC. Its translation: CASSQQEFSYNEQFF.

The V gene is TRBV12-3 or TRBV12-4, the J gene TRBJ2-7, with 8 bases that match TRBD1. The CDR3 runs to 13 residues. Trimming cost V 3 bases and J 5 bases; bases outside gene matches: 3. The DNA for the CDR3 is TGTGCCAGCAGTTTTGTCAGGGGGCACGAGCAGTACTTC. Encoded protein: CASSFVRGHEQYF.

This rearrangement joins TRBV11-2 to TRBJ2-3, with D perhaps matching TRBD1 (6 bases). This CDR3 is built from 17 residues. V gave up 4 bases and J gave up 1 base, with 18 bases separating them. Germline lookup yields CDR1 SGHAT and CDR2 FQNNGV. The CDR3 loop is CASSSRGGGRGTDTQYF. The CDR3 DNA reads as TGTGCCAGCAGCTCTAGAGGGGGTGGGCGGGGCACAGATACGCAGTATTTT.

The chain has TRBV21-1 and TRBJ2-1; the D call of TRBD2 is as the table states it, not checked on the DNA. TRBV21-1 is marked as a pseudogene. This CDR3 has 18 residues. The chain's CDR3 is CASSKGLIGSTRYNEQFF. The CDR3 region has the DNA TGTGCCAGCAGCAAAGGTCTTATTGGGAGTACGAGGTACAATGAGCAGTTCTTC.

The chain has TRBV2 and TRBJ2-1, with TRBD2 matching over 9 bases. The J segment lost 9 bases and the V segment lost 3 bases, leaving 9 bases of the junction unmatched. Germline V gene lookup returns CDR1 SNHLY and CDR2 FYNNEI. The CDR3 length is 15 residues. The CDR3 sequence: CASSERASGILEQFF. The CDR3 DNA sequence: TGTGCCAGCAGTGAGAGGGCTAGCGGGATACTTGAGCAGTTCTTC.

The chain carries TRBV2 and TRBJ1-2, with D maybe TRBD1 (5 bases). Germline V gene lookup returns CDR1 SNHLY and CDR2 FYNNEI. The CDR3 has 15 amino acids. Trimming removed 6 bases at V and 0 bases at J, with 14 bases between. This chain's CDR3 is CASSADRLSNYGYTF. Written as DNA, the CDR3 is TGTGCCAGCAGCGCAGACAGATTATCTAACTATGGCTACACCTTC.

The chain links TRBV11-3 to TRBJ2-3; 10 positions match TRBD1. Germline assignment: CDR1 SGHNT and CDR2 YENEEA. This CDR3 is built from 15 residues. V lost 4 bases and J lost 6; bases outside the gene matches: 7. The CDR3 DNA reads TGTGCCAGCAGCTCGCGGACAGGGGGTGGGGATACGCAGTATTTT. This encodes CASSSRTGGGDTQYF.

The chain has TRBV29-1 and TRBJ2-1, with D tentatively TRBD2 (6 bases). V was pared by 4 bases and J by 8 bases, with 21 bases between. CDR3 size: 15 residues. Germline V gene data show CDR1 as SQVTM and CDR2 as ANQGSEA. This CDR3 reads CSVVQSGRSADEQFF. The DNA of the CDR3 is TGCAGCGTTGTTCAGTCAGGGAGGTCGGCGGATGAGCAGTTCTTC.